The T cell receptor beta chain described here comes from a study of cytomegalovirus exposure and HLA in healthy donors. Study-wide results and limits: CMV serostatus was the only recorded immune exposure for donors.

This clone appeared once. Its target is unknown. The germline V gene encodes CDR1 LNHDA and CDR2 SQIVND (reference sequence). V shed 7 bases and J 2 bases; nucleotides not matched to a gene: 11. CDR3 length: 17 residues. With 60 Vbeta and 13 Jbeta primers, the PCR was carried out. Assay: immunoSEQ multiplex PCR; the TCRdb copy retains only in-frame clones and omits some. The table records about 180,000 clones, roughly 80% of them present only once. J is TRBJ2-1 and V is TRBV19; 10 nucleotides agree with TRBD2. The sample comprised PBMCs. The receptor comes from a girl aged 10 to 17 in good health and CMV-seropositive. CDR3: CASKKSPTSGTYNEQFF. DNA of the CDR3: TGTGCCAGTAAGAAGAGCCCTACTAGCGGGACCTACAATGAGCAGTTCTTC.